The 10 T cell receptor beta chains below come from one sample, sequenced in a study of OX40 agonist ivuxolimab in advanced cancers. TCRdb's copy holds only in-frame clones and misses some; the assay was immunoSEQ multiplex PCR. The data contain more than 80,000 clones, approximately 93% of them singletons. Sequencing used CD4+ or CD8+ T cells sorted from blood, obtained in a trial of the OX40 agonist ivuxolimab. The receptor source for this set is an adult with an advanced solid tumor such as melanoma, head and neck, liver or kidney cancer.

This chain uses TRBV2 with TRBJ1-5; no firm D call. CDR1 is SNHLY and CDR2 is FYNNEI in the germline V gene. The V gene lost 0 bases and the J gene lost 3 bases, with 12 bases spanning the gap. The CDR3 runs 16 residues. CDR3 protein: CASSEAEGIYNQPQHF. CDR3 DNA sequence: TGTGCCAGCAGTGAAGCGGAAGGGATCTACAATCAGCCCCAGCATTTT. The entire variable domain, with the rest obtained from reference TRBV2 and TRBJ1-5, is as follows: EPEVTQTPSHQVTQMGQEVILRCVPISNHLYFYWYRQILGQKVEFLVSFYNNEISEKSEIFDDQFSVERPDGSNFTLKIRSTKLEDSAMYFCASSEAEGIYNQPQHFGDGTRLSIL.

The chain is built from TRBV5-1 and TRBJ2-1; 8 bases line up with TRBD2. The CDR3 has 15 amino acids. The trim removed 6 bases at V and 7 bases at J, leaving 12 bases unmatched. In germline, CDR1 is SGHRS, CDR2 YFSETQ. The chain's CDR3 is CASIPLAGGANEQFF. In nucleotides, the CDR3 is TGCGCCAGCATCCCTCTGGCGGGAGGAGCAAATGAGCAGTTCTTC. The variable domain in full, with the rest retrieved from reference TRBV5-1 and TRBJ2-1, is KAGVTQTPRYLIKTRGQQVTLSCSPISGHRSVSWYQQTPGQGLQFLFEYFSETQRNKGNFPGRFSGRQFSNSRSEMNVSTLELGDSALYLCASIPLAGGANEQFFGPGTRLTVL.

CDR3 protein: CASSEGTRWEQYF. The CDR3 DNA is TGTGCCAGCAGTGAAGGGACCAGGTGGGAGCAGTACTTC. The genes are TRBV6-1 and TRBJ2-7; D call uncertain. CDR3 size: 13 residues. V was trimmed by 1 base and J by 7 bases, leaving 11 bases between them. Germline CDR1 reads MNHNS; CDR2 reads SASEGT.

Only one count was recorded for this clone. The chain carries TRBV7-9 and TRBJ1-5; D gene ambiguous. The V end was cut by 5 bases, the J end by 6 bases, with 11 bases between. CDR1 and CDR2 (germline): SEHNR, FQNEAQ (reference sequence). The CDR3 covers 13 residues. CDR3 protein: CASSLGPSQPQHF. CDR3 bases: TGTGCCAGCAGCCTAGGTCCCAGTCAGCCCCAGCATTTT.

The chain links TRBV5-1 to TRBJ2-1; TRBD1 matches 10 bases. J gave up 8 bases and V 8 bases, and 13 bases lay outside the gene matches. This CDR3 has 15 amino acids. Germline CDR1 SGHRS, CDR2 YFSETQ. Here the CDR3 reads CASKPGQGSFYEQFF. DNA of the CDR3: TGCGCCAGTAAACCGGGACAGGGGTCTTTTTATGAGCAGTTCTTC.

CDR3 protein: CASSYTGRNQPQHF. CDR3 coding DNA: TGTGCCAGCAGCTATACAGGGAGGAATCAGCCCCAGCATTTT. The V call is TRBV6-6, the J call TRBJ1-5; TRBD1 is a possible D gene (6 bases). V gave up 6 bases and J gave up 4 bases, with 13 bases separating them. The CDR3 is made up of 14 amino acids. CDR1 MNHNY and CDR2 SVGAGI come from the germline V gene (reference sequence).

In the case of this clone: The same CDR3 also results from other DNA sequences found in this sample. This CDR3 reads CASSPQSTDTQYF. The CDR3 bases are TGTGCCAGCTCACCTCAGAGCACAGATACGCAGTATTTT. This rearrangement joins TRBV18 to TRBJ2-3, with unresolved D. Germline V gene lookup returns CDR1 KGHSH and CDR2 LQKENI. The germline V and J ends were trimmed by 3 bases and 0 bases, with 4 bases remaining between them. The CDR3 length is 13 residues.

V and J are TRBV12-5 and TRBJ2-1; 11 nucleotides match TRBD2. This CDR3 comprises 15 residues. Germline CDR1 LGHNT, CDR2 FRNRAP. The V and J ends lost 4 bases and 7 bases, in that order; junction bases with no gene match: 6. The CDR3 here is CASGSRLAGRNEQFF. CDR3 nucleotides: TGTGCTAGTGGTTCCCGACTAGCGGGAAGAAATGAGCAGTTCTTC.

The chain joins TRBV6-1 to TRBJ1-6, with D tentatively TRBD1 (5 bases). This CDR3 spans 15 amino acids. V lost 5 bases and J lost 3, with 11 bases in between. Germline CDR1 is MNHNS and CDR2 is SASEGT. This CDR3 is CASSPGLYYNSPLHF. The CDR3 DNA reads TGTGCCAGCAGTCCGGGACTTTACTATAATTCACCCCTCCACTTT.

The gene calls are TRBV18 and TRBJ2-3, with 9 nucleotides matching TRBD2. V gave up 3 bases and J gave up 0 bases; unmatched junction bases: 7. The CDR3 length is 17 residues. Germline V lookup: CDR1 KGHSH, CDR2 LQKENI. Written as DNA, the CDR3 is TGTGCCAGCTCACCGAGCGACAGCGGGGGGAGCACAGATACGCAGTATTTT. This codes for CASSPSDSGGSTDTQYF. The full variable domain, with the rest looked up from reference TRBV18 and TRBJ2-3, is NAGVMQNPRHLVRRRGQEARLRCSPMKGHSHVYWYRQLPEEGLKFMVYLQKENIIDESGMPKERFSAEFPKEGPSILRIQQVVRGDSAAYFCASSPSDSGGSTDTQYFGPGTRLTVL.